One sample yielded the 18 T cell receptor beta chains listed below, sequenced in a study of cytomegalovirus exposure and HLA in healthy donors. The PCR used 60 Vbeta and 13 Jbeta primers. Measured with immunoSEQ multiplex PCR; TCRdb has only the in-frame clones, and not every one. Among tens of thousands of clones listed, around two thirds were seen once. Source material: PBMCs. The receptors originated from a woman under 40 in good health and CMV-seropositive.

The chain joins TRBV2 to TRBJ2-2; D might be TRBD1 (6 bases). In germline, CDR1 is SNHLY, CDR2 FYNNEI. The CDR3 totals 17 residues. This CDR3 reads CALGSGRGLSSTGELFF. The CDR3 DNA reads as TGTGCATTAGGGTCAGGCAGGGGTTTGTCGAGCACCGGGGAGCTGTTTTTT.

The chain uses TRBV13 and TRBJ1-1; perhaps TRBD1 as D (6 bases). Germline V gene data show CDR1 as PRHDT and CDR2 as FYEKMQ (reference sequence). The CDR3 loop spans 15 amino acids. The V and J ends lost 1 base and 5 bases respectively, with 14 bases between them. The CDR3 loop is CASSLAEGGRTEAFF. Here the CDR3 DNA reads TGTGCCAGCAGCTTAGCGGAGGGGGGGCGGACTGAAGCTTTCTTT.

The chain couples TRBV9 to TRBJ2-1; TRBD2 might be the D (5 bases). Trimming pared 0 bases from V and 0 bases from J, leaving 7 bases between. The length of the CDR3 is 15 residues. Germline V gene lookup returns CDR1 SGDLS and CDR2 YYNGEE. The CDR3 DNA sequence: TGTGCCAGCAGCGTAGCTAGCAACTCCTACAATGAGCAGTTCTTC. Amino acid sequence: CASSVASNSYNEQFF.

This clone appeared once. The chain joins TRBV18 to TRBJ1-5; D is undetermined. CDR1 is KGHSH and CDR2 is LQKENI in the germline V gene. The CDR3 extends over 13 amino acids. Trimming took 1 base from V and 5 from J, leaving 6 bases between them. Here the CDR3 DNA reads TGTGCCAGCTCACCACTTCTTGATCAGCCCCAGCATTTT. Translating gives CASSPLLDQPQHF.

The J gene is TRBJ2-1, the V gene TRBV7-9; TRBD2 is a possible D gene (6 bases). Germline V CDR1 and CDR2: SEHNR, FQNEAQ (reference sequence). The CDR3 is made up of 15 amino acids. With 5 bases removed from V and 5 bases from J, the gap between germline ends came to 16 bases. The CDR3 sequence: CASSVPGLMNNEQFF. DNA of the CDR3: TGTGCCAGCAGCGTACCGGGACTGATGAACAATGAGCAGTTCTTC. Combining the CDR3 with reference TRBV7-9 and TRBJ2-1 gives the whole variable domain DTGVSQNPRHKITKRGQNVTFRCDPISEHNRLYWYRQTLGQGPEFLTYFQNEAQLEKSRLLSDRFSAERPKGSFSTLEIQRTEQGDSAMYLCASSVPGLMNNEQFFGPGTRLTVL.

V usage is TRBV29-1 and J usage is TRBJ2-7; D is possibly TRBD1 (6 bases). V lost 4 bases and J lost 2, with 6 bases in between. The CDR3 totals 11 residues. Germline CDR1 reads SQVTM; CDR2 reads ANQGSEA. DNA of the CDR3: TGCAGCGTTGGGACAGCCTACGAGCAGTACTTC. Protein product: CSVGTAYEQYF.

The V call is TRBV7-9, the J call TRBJ2-1, with 8 bases lining up with TRBD2. Germline CDR1 SEHNR, CDR2 FQNEAQ (reference sequence). The V gene end was trimmed by 1 base and the J gene end by 3 bases; junction bases not matched to a gene: 14. The CDR3 loop spans 19 amino acids. CDR3: CASSLGLNSGVSHYNEQFF. CDR3 bases: TGTGCCAGCAGCTTAGGCCTTAATAGCGGGGTTTCTCACTACAATGAGCAGTTCTTC.

This chain joins TRBV2 and TRBJ1-6, with TRBD1 identical over 10 bases. CDR3 length: 15 residues. CDR1 SNHLY and CDR2 FYNNEI come from the germline V gene. The V segment lost 1 base and the J segment 7 bases; nucleotides outside the gene matches: 1. The CDR3 loop reads CASSEGGQGNSPLHF. DNA for the CDR3: TGTGCCAGCAGTGAAGGGGGACAGGGGAATTCACCCCTCCACTTT.

The rearrangement links TRBV27 to TRBJ2-1; 10 positions match TRBD2. This CDR3 is 16 amino acids long. The trim removed 4 bases at V and 1 base at J, leaving 4 bases unmatched. Germline CDR1 is MNHEY and CDR2 is SMNVEV (reference sequence). CDR3 sequence: CASSSPSGGSYNEQFF. CDR3 in DNA: TGTGCCAGCAGTTCTCCTAGCGGGGGATCCTACAATGAGCAGTTCTTC.

The chain links TRBV4-3 to TRBJ2-3; 7 bases are shared with TRBD2. J lost 0 bases, V lost 5 bases, and 14 bases had no gene match. Germline V gene lookup returns CDR1 LGHNA and CDR2 YSLEER. The length of the CDR3 is 18 residues. The CDR3 DNA follows: TGCGCCAGCAGCTTTCATGGGGGGGGGTACCCTAGCACAGATACGCAGTATTTT. Its protein product is CASSFHGGGYPSTDTQYF.

This clone has only a few counts. The CDR3, as DNA: TGTGCCAGCAGGTCCCGGGGCAATCAGCCCCAGCATTTT. Translating it yields CASRSRGNQPQHF. The genes are TRBV6-5 and TRBJ1-5; D gene ambiguous. This CDR3 spans 13 amino acids. CDR1 is MNHEY and CDR2 is SVGAGI in the germline V gene. Trimming removed 6 bases from V and 2 bases from J, with 8 bases in between.

This rearrangement joins TRBV4-2 to TRBJ2-2; 16 bases are shared with TRBD2. The CDR3 consists of 16 residues. Germline CDR1 LGHNA, CDR2 YNFKEQ. J lost 3 bases, V lost 8 bases, and 3 bases had no gene match. The CDR3 DNA reads TGTGCCAGCGGGACTAGCGGGGGGGCCGACACCGGGGAGCTGTTTTTT. Translation gives CASGTSGGADTGELFF.

The sample holds a few counts of this clone. The rearrangement uses TRBV27 and TRBJ2-7; 9 bases align to TRBD1. The CDR3 contains 14 residues. Per the germline V gene, CDR1 is MNHEY and CDR2 is SMNVEV (reference sequence). J was trimmed by 1 base and V by 4 bases; bases with no gene match: 2. DNA of the CDR3: TGTGCCAGCAGTTGGACAGGGGATTCCTACGAGCAGTACTTC. It specifies CASSWTGDSYEQYF.

V gene TRBV18 combines with J gene TRBJ2-3; 12 bases fit TRBD2. This CDR3 region has 16 residues. The germline gives CDR1 KGHSH, CDR2 LQKENI. V dropped 3 bases and J dropped 2; count of bases not matched to a gene: 3. As DNA, the CDR3 is TGTGCCAGCTCACCTACTAGCGGGGGGATCACAGATACGCAGTATTTT. Its translation is CASSPTSGGITDTQYF.

This chain connects TRBV10-1 to TRBJ2-3, with TRBD1 matching 8 bases. Germline V gene sequence: CDR1 WNHNN, CDR2 SYGVQD (reference sequence). This CDR3 is 13 amino acids long. V lost 2 bases to trimming and J lost 8 bases; unmatched junction nucleotides: 3. The CDR3 region is CASSEGTGLTQYF. In nucleotides, the CDR3 is TGCGCCAGCAGTGAGGGGACAGGCCTTACGCAGTATTTT.

This chain connects TRBV29-1 to TRBJ1-2; 10 bases agree with TRBD1. The germline V gene has CDR1 SQVTM and CDR2 ANQGSEA. V dropped 7 bases and J dropped 7; count of bases not matched to a gene: 6. The CDR3 covers 12 residues. The CDR3 coding sequence is TGCAGCGCAGGACAGGGGGAATCTGGCTACACCTTC. Protein sequence: CSAGQGESGYTF.

The chain employs TRBV11-3 and TRBJ1-1, with 7 bases fitting TRBD1. With V trimmed by 5 bases and J by 5 bases, 8 bases remained unmatched. CDR3 length: 14 amino acids. Germline V gene lookup returns CDR1 SGHNT and CDR2 YENEEA. The CDR3 DNA is TGTGCCAGCAGCACCACAGGGGTGGGTACTGAAGCTTTCTTT. Amino acids: CASSTTGVGTEAFF.

The chain uses TRBV7-3 and TRBJ1-1, with D possibly TRBD1 on 5 matching bases. The CDR3 spans 14 residues. Germline V lookup: CDR1 SGHTA, CDR2 FQGTGA. V lost 4 bases to trimming and J lost 4 bases, with 13 bases between them. In DNA form, the CDR3 reads TGTGCCAGCAGCTCGCAGGGTTCGGGCACTGAAGCTTTCTTT. Translation: CASSSQGSGTEAFF.